This T cell receptor (beta chain) was found in a study of blood T cells in healthy people across ages. Notes on the study in general: Older individuals had lower TCR beta diversity per million T cells (the decline was roughly linear).

Concerning this clonotype itself: Its antigen is not known.

CDR1 is SGDLS, CDR2 YYNGEE, per germline. Trimming shortened V by 4 bases and J by 4 bases, and 17 bases separated the two germline ends. This CDR3 has 15 residues. Extractions gave at least 5 micrograms of total RNA per sample. A second PCR, run for roughly 7 to 12 cycles, used a sample-barcoded 5' primer plus a J-beta primer mix. TCRdb re-derived calls from the 5' RACE reads in MiXCR, one entry per CDR3 protein. Of about 1,500,000 distinct CDR3 sequences in the sample, roughly 30% were seen once. The chain combines TRBV9 with TRBJ1-2, with TRBD1 as a possible D gene (5 bases). The sequenced material came from blood. The receptor comes from a woman aged 30 to 39 in good health. The CDR3 loop reads CASSPRGDPIYGYTF. The DNA of the CDR3 is TGTGCCAGCAGCCCCCGAGGGGACCCCATCTATGGCTACACCTTC.